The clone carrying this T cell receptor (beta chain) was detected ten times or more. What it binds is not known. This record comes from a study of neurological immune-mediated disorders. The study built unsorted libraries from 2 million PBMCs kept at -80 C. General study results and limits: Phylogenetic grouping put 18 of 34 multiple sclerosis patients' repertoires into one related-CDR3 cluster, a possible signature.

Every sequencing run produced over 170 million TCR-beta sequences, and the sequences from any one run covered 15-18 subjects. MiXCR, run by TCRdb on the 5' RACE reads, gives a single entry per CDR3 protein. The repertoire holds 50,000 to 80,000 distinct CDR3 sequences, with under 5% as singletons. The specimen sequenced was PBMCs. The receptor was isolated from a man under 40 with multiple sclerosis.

The CDR3 DNA sequence: TGTGCCATCAGTGAGAAGCGGGGGGGCTTCGATGAGCAGTTCTTC. It is translated as CAISEKRGGFDEQFF. The chain employs TRBV10-3 and TRBJ2-1, with 10 nucleotides matching TRBD2. Trimming took 2 bases from V and 8 from J; bases not matched to a gene: 6. Germline CDR1 and CDR2: ENHRY and SYGVKD. The CDR3 spans 15 residues.